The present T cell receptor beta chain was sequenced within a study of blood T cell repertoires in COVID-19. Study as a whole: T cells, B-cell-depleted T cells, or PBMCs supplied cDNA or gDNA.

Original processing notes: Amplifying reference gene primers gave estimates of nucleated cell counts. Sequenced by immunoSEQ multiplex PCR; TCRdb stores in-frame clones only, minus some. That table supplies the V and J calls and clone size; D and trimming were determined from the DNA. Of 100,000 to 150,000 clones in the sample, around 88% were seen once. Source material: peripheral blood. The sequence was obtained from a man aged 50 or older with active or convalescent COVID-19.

The CDR3 spells CASSPPPGQRAYNEQFF. The CDR3 region has the DNA TGTGCCAGCAGCCCCCCACCGGGACAGCGAGCCTACAATGAGCAGTTCTTC. The V gene is TRBV5-4, the J gene TRBJ2-1; 7 bases line up with TRBD1. The CDR3 extends over 17 amino acids. V gave up 4 bases and J gave up 2 bases; unmatched junction bases: 12. CDR1 and CDR2 from the germline V gene are SGHNT and YYREEE (reference sequence).